This entry describes one T cell receptor (beta chain). Its target is unknown. The naive CD8 libraries originated from between roughly 19,000 and 1,000,000 sorted cells and drew on 10%, 30% or 50% RNA. TCRdb re-analysed the PCR reads in MiXCR, keeping a single row per CDR3 protein. The data contain about half a million distinct CDR3 sequences, 25% of them seen just once; the ten biggest clones take up under 0.8%. The data originate from a study of molecular identifiers for immune sequencing clone quantification. The study, taken as a whole, reports: Spiked TCR RNA from one Jurkat cell reportedly showed up when mixed among over 900,000 naive cells. Clones of above 20 RNA copies carried over 98% of effector molecules; in naive cells they carried under 1%.

The CDR3 has 14 amino acids. Trimming took 3 bases from V and 3 from J, leaving 11 bases between them. Germline-derived CDR1 and CDR2 are SEHNR and FQNEAQ (reference sequence). The sample taken for sequencing was naive CD8+ T cells from blood, with Jurkat cell RNA spiked in. Subset in this sample: FACS-sorted CD8+CD4-CCR7+CD45RA+ naive T cells. The rearrangement links TRBV7-9 to TRBJ2-5; tentatively, D is TRBD2 (6 bases). The TCR sequence derives from a human donor in good health. Some libraries in this study had Jurkat cell RNA spiked in. CDR3 in DNA: TGTGCCAGCAGCTTTAGCGGACTGAAAGAGACCCAGTACTTC. This codes for CASSFSGLKETQYF.